This is a list of T cell receptor beta chains from one sample in a study of T cells in Graves' hyperthyroidism and ophthalmopathy. TCRdb itself ran the multiplex PCR reads through MiXCR, one entry per CDR3 protein. The profile covers hundreds of thousands of distinct CDR3 sequences, with over 12% appearing a single time and about 13% taken by the ten largest. Sequencing was carried out using blood. The receptors were sampled from a man between 18 and 29 years old with Graves' ophthalmopathy. CDR3s include the opening cysteine and the closing phenylalanine or tryptophan. Each record gives: CDR3 length, V gene, D gene, clone size, J gene, CDR3 DNA, CDR3 protein. A D gene is named only where the DNA matches it firmly. Clone size is stated in some rows and not others, as once, few, many or a class when expanded.

15	TRBV2	TRBD1	many	TRBJ2-7	TGTGCCAGCAGTGAAGGGACAGGGGGTTTCTACGAGCAGTACTTC	CASSEGTGGFYEQYF
15	TRBV7-6	TRBD1	many	TRBJ1-1	TGTGCCAGCAGCCTCGGGACAGGGGGGGACACTGAAGCTTTCTTT	CASSLGTGGDTEAFF
13	TRBV5-1	TRBD1	many	TRBJ2-1	TGCGCCAGCAGCTGGTCCGGGACAGCGTATAAGTTCTTC	CASSWSGTAYKFF
10	TRBV6-1	.	few	TRBJ2-2	TGTGCCAGCCGCGGGGGGGAGCTGTTTTTT	CASRGGELFF
14	TRBV7-9	TRBD2	many	TRBJ2-1	TGTGCCAGCAGCCCTAGCGGAACGTACAATGAGCAGTTCTTC	CASSPSGTYNEQFF
16	TRBV3-1	.	once	TRBJ1-5	TGTGCCAGCAGCCAAGCCCGGGGACCTAGCAATCAGCCCCAGCATTTT	CASSQARGPSNQPQHF
14	TRBV7-9	.	many	TRBJ2-7	TGTGCCAGCAGCTTATCGGGACAAGACTACGAGCAGTACTTC	CASSLSGQDYEQYF
13	TRBV3-1	.	many	TRBJ2-1	TGTGCCAGCAAGGACTCAACCTACAATGAGCAGTTCTTC	CASKDSTYNEQFF
19	TRBV18	TRBD2	.	TRBJ2-2	TGTGCCAGCTCACCACTCACCGGACTAGCGGGGGCCTCCACCGGGGAGCTGTTTTTT	CASSPLTGLAGASTGELFF
14	TRBV20-1	.	.	TRBJ1-1	TGCAGTGCTAGTCTAGGATCTATGAACACTGAAGCTTTCTTT	CSASLGSMNTEAFF
18	TRBV11-2	TRBD1	many	TRBJ2-2	TGTGCCAGCAGCTTAAGGGTACTCAGGGGGCTGAACACCGGGGAGCTGTTTTTT	CASSLRVLRGLNTGELFF
16	TRBV11-2	TRBD2	many	TRBJ2-7	TGTGCCAGCAGCTTTACTAGCGGGGCCGACGTACGAAAGCAGTACTTC	CASSFTSGADVRKQYF
12	TRBV12-3/TRBV12-4	.	many	TRBJ2-3	TGTGCCAGCAGCTTCGGGCCAGATACGCAGTATTTT	CASSFGPDTQYF
11	TRBV11-2	.	many	TRBJ1-1	TGTGCCAGCAGCTTAGCTCCTGAAGCTTTCTTT	CASSLAPEAFF
14	TRBV12-3/TRBV12-4	TRBD2	many	TRBJ2-1	TGTGCCAGCAGTTTCGTAGCGGGAGGCAATGAGCAGTTCTTC	CASSFVAGGNEQFF
14	TRBV5-1	TRBD1	.	TRBJ2-5	TGCGCCAGCAGCCCGGGACAGACACAAGAGACCCAGTACTTC	CASSPGQTQETQYF
12	TRBV29-1	.	many	TRBJ2-5	TGCAGCGCTAGGACGGGAGAAGAGACCCAGTACTTC	CSARTGEETQYF
13	TRBV5-1	.	many	TRBJ1-1	TGCGCCAGCAGACCCATGGCGAACACTGAAGCTTTCTTT	CASRPMANTEAFF
15	TRBV13	TRBD2	many	TRBJ2-3	TGTGCCAGCAGCTTATTACTAGCGGGAGGGGTTACGCAGTATTTT	CASSLLLAGGVTQYF
15	TRBV12-3/TRBV12-4	.	many	TRBJ2-3	TGTGCCAGCAGCCCAACCCCGGGTCTATCGGATACGCAGTATTTT	CASSPTPGLSDTQYF
13	TRBV29-1	.	few	TRBJ2-2	TGCAGCGTTGCGGGGCCAGAGTTCGGGGAGCTGTTTTTT	CSVAGPEFGELFF
14	TRBV11-2	TRBD1	many	TRBJ1-1	TGTGCCAGCAGTTTGACAGGGGGGGACACTGAAGCTTTCTTT	CASSLTGGDTEAFF
15	TRBV7-9	.	many	TRBJ2-3	TGTGCCAGCAGCGAACGTAGCGGAGACACAGATACGCAGTATTTT	CASSERSGDTDTQYF
14	TRBV27	.	many	TRBJ2-7	TGTGCCAGCAGTTTATACGGACCCACCTACGAGCAGTACTTC	CASSLYGPTYEQYF
15	TRBV7-6	TRBD1	.	TRBJ1-3	TGTGCCAGCAGCTTAGTGCAGGGGGCTGGAAACACCATATATTTT	CASSLVQGAGNTIYF
17	TRBV19	.	.	TRBJ1-1	TGTGCCAGTAGTTCCCGGGGTAGGACAGTGGGGAACACTGAAGCTTTCTTT	CASSSRGRTVGNTEAFF
14	TRBV12-3/TRBV12-4	.	few	TRBJ1-4	TGTGCCAGCAGTGACAAAACAACTAATGAAAAACTGTTTTTT	CASSDKTTNEKLFF
15	TRBV14	TRBD2	few	TRBJ2-7	TGTGCCAGCAGCCCCCTAGCGGGGGGGCGTATCGAGCAGTACTTC	CASSPLAGGRIEQYF
18	TRBV19	TRBD2	few	TRBJ2-5	TGTGCCACCAAGGGGATTCTGTGGGACTACACCCAACAAGAGACCCAGTACTTC	CATKGILWDYTQQETQYF
17	TRBV5-1	.	many	TRBJ2-1	TGCGCCAGCAGCTTGCCTCGAGAGAAAAATTGGGACAATGAGCAGTTCTTC	CASSLPREKNWDNEQFF
14	TRBV28	.	many	TRBJ1-6	TGTGCCAGCACAGGGAGCATCTTAAACTCACCCCTCCACTTT	CASTGSILNSPLHF
14	TRBV6-2/TRBV6-3	.	many	TRBJ2-3	TGTGCCAGCAGTTACGGATCCCCCACAGATACGCAGTATTTT	CASSYGSPTDTQYF
12	TRBV29-1	TRBD1	many	TRBJ1-1	TGCAGCGTCAACAGGGGGGACACTGAAGCTTTCTTT	CSVNRGDTEAFF
13	TRBV9	.	few	TRBJ2-7	TGTGCCAGCAGCGAAACCTTGGGAAGTGAGCAGTACTTC	CASSETLGSEQYF
16	TRBV7-9	.	.	TRBJ2-5	TGTGCCAGCAGCTCTTATTCGGACCTCCGAGGGGAGACCCAGTACTTC	CASSSYSDLRGETQYF
18	TRBV4-1	TRBD1	few	TRBJ1-2	TGCGCCAGCAGCCAAAGAGGGGGACAGGGGCCCCAGAACTATGGCTACACCTTC	CASSQRGGQGPQNYGYTF
16	TRBV10-3	.	.	TRBJ2-2	TGTGCCATCAGTGAGCCGGGCAGGCGGGGCACCGGGGAGCTGTTTTTT	CAISEPGRRGTGELFF
12	TRBV24-1	.	many	TRBJ1-1	TGTGCCACCAGTGAGGGGAACACTGAAGCTTTCTTT	CATSEGNTEAFF
15	TRBV5-8	TRBD2	once	TRBJ2-2	TGTGCCAGCAGCTTTAAGCGGGAGCGCGCCGGGGAGCTGTTTTTT	CASSFKRERAGELFF
15	TRBV19	TRBD1	many	TRBJ2-7	TGTGCCAGTAGTATCCGGGACAGGGGGCTATACGAGCAGTACTTC	CASSIRDRGLYEQYF
15	TRBV7-2	TRBD1	many	TRBJ2-5	TGTGCCAGCAGCTACCAGTCCACAGGGGAAGAGACCCAGTACTTC	CASSYQSTGEETQYF